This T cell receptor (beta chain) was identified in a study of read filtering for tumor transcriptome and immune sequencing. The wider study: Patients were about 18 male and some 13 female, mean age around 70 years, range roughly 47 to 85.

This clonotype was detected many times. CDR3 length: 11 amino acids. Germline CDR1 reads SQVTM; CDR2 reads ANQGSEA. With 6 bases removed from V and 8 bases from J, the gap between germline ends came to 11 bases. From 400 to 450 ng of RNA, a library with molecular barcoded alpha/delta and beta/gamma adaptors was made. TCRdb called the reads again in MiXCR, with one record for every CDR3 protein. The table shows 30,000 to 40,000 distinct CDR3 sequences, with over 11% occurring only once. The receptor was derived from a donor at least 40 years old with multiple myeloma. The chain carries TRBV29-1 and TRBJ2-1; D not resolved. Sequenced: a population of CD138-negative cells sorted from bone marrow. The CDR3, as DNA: TGCAGCGTCCCAATTGGGGATGAGCAGTTCTTC. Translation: CSVPIGDEQFF.